This passage covers 14 T cell receptor beta chains from one sample sequenced in a study of cytomegalovirus exposure and HLA in healthy donors. PCR used 60 Vbeta primers and 13 Jbeta primers. Clones were read by immunoSEQ multiplex PCR, and TCRdb kept only the in-frame ones, dropping some. Of around 140,000 clones in the sample, about three quarters were seen once. The sequencing input was PBMCs. These receptors were taken from a male donor in good health and CMV-seronegative.

The genes are TRBV10-2 and TRBJ2-3, with D maybe TRBD2 (7 bases). Looked up from germline, CDR1 is WSHSY and CDR2 is SAAADI. The CDR3 is 16 amino acids. Trimming left V 7 bases short and J 2 bases short, with 19 bases between. The CDR3 loop reads CASTGGHRVATDTQYF. Here the CDR3 DNA reads TGCGCCAGCACGGGGGGCCACAGGGTGGCCACAGATACGCAGTATTTT.

The chain employs TRBV27 and TRBJ2-1; the D gene is possibly TRBD2 (6 bases). Per the germline V gene, CDR1 is MNHEY and CDR2 is SMNVEV (reference sequence). The CDR3 spans 15 residues. V was shortened by 3 bases and J by 1 base, with 10 bases between the two germline ends. CDR3 in DNA: TGTGCCAGCAGTTTGTCCGGGGGATCCTACAATGAGCAGTTCTTC. Translating gives CASSLSGGSYNEQFF.

This clone was seen more than once but under ten times. The rearrangement joins TRBV6-1 to TRBJ2-7; 14 positions agree with TRBD2. Germline V gene sequence: CDR1 MNHNS, CDR2 SASEGT. J was trimmed by 3 bases and V by 6 bases; bases with no gene match: 4. There are 15 residues in the CDR3. The CDR3 loop is CASRYGLAGGYEQYF. The CDR3 DNA follows: TGTGCCAGCAGATATGGACTAGCGGGAGGCTACGAGCAGTACTTC.

The V gene is TRBV7-3, the J gene TRBJ2-2; the D gene is possibly TRBD2 (6 bases). Trimming removed 5 bases from V and 7 bases from J, with 14 bases in between. Germline CDR1 reads SGHTA; CDR2 reads FQGTGA. There are 14 residues in the CDR3. The CDR3 DNA reads as TGTGCCAGCAGCCCCAGGACTACCGGCGGGGAGCTGTTTTTT. The encoded protein is CASSPRTTGGELFF.

This clone turned up a few times. This chain uses TRBV18 with TRBJ1-4; D call uncertain. This CDR3 has 18 residues. The germline gives CDR1 KGHSH, CDR2 LQKENI. V gave up 2 bases and J gave up 0 bases, with 16 bases separating them. In DNA, the CDR3 is TGTGCCAGCTCACCATGGAGCGTTCAGCAAGCAACTAATGAAAAACTGTTTTTT. It yields the protein CASSPWSVQQATNEKLFF.

The chain joins TRBV7-8 to TRBJ2-7; 8 bases line up with TRBD2. The ends lost 1 base at V and 4 bases at J; junction bases unmatched: 6. The CDR3 extends over 15 amino acids. Germline V gives CDR1 SGHVS, CDR2 FQNEAQ. The CDR3 bases are TGTGCCAGCAGCTTAGAGCGGGGGCGCTCATACGAGCAGTACTTC. Translated, it gives CASSLERGRSYEQYF. Full variable domain (rest looked up from reference TRBV7-8 and TRBJ2-7): GAGVSQSPRYKVAKRGQDVALRCDPISGHVSLFWYQQALGQGPEFLTYFQNEAQLDKSGLPSDRFFAERPEGSVSTLKIQRTQQEDSAVYLCASSLERGRSYEQYFGPGTRLTVT.

The chain employs TRBV4-2 and TRBJ2-5, with 9 bases lining up with TRBD2. The CDR3 runs to 17 residues. Per the germline V gene, CDR1 is LGHNA and CDR2 is YNFKEQ. The trim removed 4 bases at V and 3 bases at J, leaving 12 bases unmatched. The CDR3 DNA reads as TGTGCCAGCAGCCCCGATTGGATATCTAGCGGGAAAGAGACCCAGTACTTC. Its translation: CASSPDWISSGKETQYF.

On this clone itself: Sequence at one end of the junction differs from germline and may be a read error. The gene calls are TRBV7-7 and TRBJ2-5; weak D call: TRBD2 (6 bases). The CDR3 runs 16 residues. Germline V lookup: CDR1 SSHAT, CDR2 FNYEAQ (reference sequence). CDR3 in DNA: TGTGCTAGCAGCCCCTGGGGTAGCGGACTCCAAGAGACCCAGTACTTC. Its translation: CASSPWGSGLQETQYF.

This clone has only a few counts. This rearrangement joins TRBV9 to TRBJ1-2; tentatively, D is TRBD1 (6 bases). CDR1 is SGDLS, CDR2 YYNGEE, per germline. The CDR3 spans 16 residues. Trimming left V 0 bases short and J 0 bases short, with 12 bases between. The CDR3 region has the DNA TGTGCCAGCAGCGTAGAAGGGGGGGGAGCTAACTATGGCTACACCTTC. As protein: CASSVEGGGANYGYTF.

The chain combines TRBV5-1 with TRBJ2-5, with 12 positions matching TRBD2. Germline loops: CDR1 SGHRS, CDR2 YFSETQ. The CDR3 has 16 amino acids. The ends lost 4 bases at V and 2 bases at J; junction bases unmatched: 6. DNA of the CDR3: TGCGCCAGCAGCCCCAAGACTAGCGGGGGTCAAGAGACCCAGTACTTC. Its translation is CASSPKTSGGQETQYF.

The chain is built from TRBV7-9 and TRBJ2-2, with 10 bases lining up with TRBD1. With V trimmed by 5 bases and J by 0 bases, 6 bases remained unmatched. Per germline, CDR1 SEHNR and CDR2 FQNEAQ (reference sequence). This CDR3 comprises 17 residues. The CDR3 region has the DNA TGTGCCAGCAGCGCCCGGACAGGGGGTACGAACACCGGGGAGCTGTTTTTT. Protein sequence: CASSARTGGTNTGELFF.

This chain joins TRBV18 and TRBJ1-4, with D possibly matching TRBD1 (6 bases). Germline CDR1 is KGHSH and CDR2 is LQKENI. The CDR3 loop spans 14 amino acids. The V and J ends lost 3 bases and 8 bases respectively, with 13 bases between them. CDR3 sequence reads: CASSPQGPAEKLFF. The CDR3 nucleotides read TGTGCCAGCTCACCCCAGGGGCCGGCCGAAAAACTGTTTTTT.

This clone was detected only once. This chain joins TRBV5-1 and TRBJ1-1; 12 bases are a match to TRBD1. This CDR3 has 14 residues. Trimming took 4 bases from V and 10 from J; bases not matched to a gene: 8. The germline CDR1 and CDR2 sequences are SGHRS and YFSETQ. The CDR3 nucleotides read TGCGCCAGCAGCCCCGGGACAGGGGGCGGGGGAGCTTTCTTT. Translation: CASSPGTGGGGAFF.

Notes on this clone: The junction shows a germline mismatch at one end, possibly a read error. This chain links TRBV13 with TRBJ1-5; D call uncertain. The CDR3 spans 14 residues. Germline V gives CDR1 PRHDT, CDR2 FYEKMQ (reference sequence). CDR3 loop: CASSLGQVNQPQHF. The CDR3, as DNA: TGTGCCAGCAGTTTAGGGCAGGTGAATCAGCCCCAGCATTTT. Using reference TRBV13 and TRBJ1-5 for the parts outside the CDR3, the full variable domain is AAGVIQSPRHLIKEKRETATLKCYPIPRHDTVYWYQQGPGQDPQFLISFYEKMQSDKGSIPDRFSAQQFSDYHSELNMSSLELGDSALYFCASSLGQVNQPQHFGDGTRLSIL.